Listed below are T cell receptor beta chains from one sample, sequenced in a study of cytomegalovirus exposure and HLA in healthy donors. Clones were read by immunoSEQ multiplex PCR, and TCRdb kept only the in-frame ones, dropping some. The repertoire consists of about 92,000 clones, with 70% to 90% occurring once and the leading ten covering around 5.6%. The material sequenced was PBMCs. These receptors were obtained from a woman aged 18 to 35 in good health and CMV-seropositive. Both conserved end residues are part of each CDR3. Each record gives: clone size, D gene, J gene, V gene, CDR3 DNA, CDR3 protein. The D gene is left open where the match is weak. For some rows the clone size is stated as once, few or many, or as a class when expanded; others skip it.

clone_size: .; d_call: .; j_call: TRBJ2-7; v_call: TRBV18; cdr3_nt: TGTGCCAGCTCCCCTACCATAGCGGACGCCTACGAGCAGTACTTC; cdr3_aa: CASSPTIADAYEQYF
clone_size: .; d_call: TRBD2; j_call: TRBJ2-7; v_call: TRBV18; cdr3_nt: TGTGCCAGCTCACCACCGGGAGGGGACGAGCAGTACTTC; cdr3_aa: CASSPPGGDEQYF
clone_size: few; d_call: .; j_call: TRBJ2-1; v_call: TRBV6-6; cdr3_nt: TGTGCCAGCAGTTACTCGTCCCAGCGTAACTACAATGAGCAGTTCTTC; cdr3_aa: CASSYSSQRNYNEQFF
clone_size: .; d_call: TRBD2; j_call: TRBJ2-3; v_call: TRBV4-1; cdr3_nt: TGCGCCAGCAGCCCCAGCATAAGGCGGGGGGGCTCAGATACGCAGTATTTT; cdr3_aa: CASSPSIRRGGSDTQYF
clone_size: .; d_call: TRBD2; j_call: TRBJ2-3; v_call: TRBV7-2; cdr3_nt: TGTGCCAGCAGCCTAGCGGGGGGTTTACAAGGTACGCAGTATTTT; cdr3_aa: CASSLAGGLQGTQYF
clone_size: .; d_call: .; j_call: TRBJ2-3; v_call: TRBV19; cdr3_nt: TGTGCCAGTAGTATAGAGACTACCCGGGATACGCAGTATTTT; cdr3_aa: CASSIETTRDTQYF
clone_size: once; d_call: .; j_call: TRBJ2-3; v_call: TRBV4-1; cdr3_nt: TGCGCCAGCAGCCGAGCTCCAGGGAGGACAGATACGCAGTATTTT; cdr3_aa: CASSRAPGRTDTQYF
clone_size: .; d_call: .; j_call: TRBJ1-1; v_call: TRBV6-5; cdr3_nt: TGTGCCACCAAAGTCGGTGGGGGCATGAACACTGAAGCTTTCTTT; cdr3_aa: CATKVGGGMNTEAFF
clone_size: .; d_call: TRBD1; j_call: TRBJ2-7; v_call: TRBV11-2; cdr3_nt: TGTGCCAGCAGCCCGACAGGGCGAGAGCAGTACTTC; cdr3_aa: CASSPTGREQYF
clone_size: .; d_call: .; j_call: TRBJ1-1; v_call: TRBV2; cdr3_nt: TGTGCCAGCACCAGGGAGGGTGAAGCTTTCTTT; cdr3_aa: CASTREGEAFF
clone_size: .; d_call: .; j_call: TRBJ2-5; v_call: TRBV27; cdr3_nt: TGTGCCAGCAGTTTTAGTTCTCAAGAGACCCAGTACTTC; cdr3_aa: CASSFSSQETQYF
clone_size: .; d_call: TRBD1; j_call: TRBJ2-7; v_call: TRBV7-9; cdr3_nt: TGTGCCAGCAGTCGACCTGGACAGGTCTCCTACGAGCAGTACTTC; cdr3_aa: CASSRPGQVSYEQYF
clone_size: .; d_call: .; j_call: TRBJ1-4; v_call: TRBV15; cdr3_nt: TGTGCCACCAGCGGTCAGGGCGTGAATGAAAAACTGTTTTTT; cdr3_aa: CATSGQGVNEKLFF
clone_size: .; d_call: TRBD2; j_call: TRBJ2-1; v_call: TRBV15; cdr3_nt: TGTGCCACCAGCTTAAGGTCTAGCGGGGCGGGGAATGAGCAGTTCTTC; cdr3_aa: CATSLRSSGAGNEQFF
clone_size: .; d_call: .; j_call: TRBJ1-1; v_call: TRBV6-5; cdr3_nt: TGTGCCAGCACGACGGGATACACTGAAGCTTTCTTT; cdr3_aa: CASTTGYTEAFF
clone_size: .; d_call: .; j_call: TRBJ1-5; v_call: TRBV6-5; cdr3_nt: TGTGCCAGCGCCTCAGGAACGGGGTACAATCAGCCCCAGCATTTT; cdr3_aa: CASASGTGYNQPQHF
clone_size: .; d_call: .; j_call: TRBJ2-7; v_call: TRBV11-2; cdr3_nt: TGTGCCAGCAGCTTAGGGCCAGGGACATTTGGTAACGAGCAGTACTTC; cdr3_aa: CASSLGPGTFGNEQYF
clone_size: few; d_call: TRBD1; j_call: TRBJ1-2; v_call: TRBV6-6; cdr3_nt: TGTGCCAGCACCCGGGACAGGGGGTTGTATGGCTACACCTTC; cdr3_aa: CASTRDRGLYGYTF
clone_size: .; d_call: TRBD1; j_call: TRBJ2-2; v_call: TRBV5-6; cdr3_nt: TGTGCCAGCAGCTCGGGACAGGGAGCCCCCGGGGAGCTGTTTTTT; cdr3_aa: CASSSGQGAPGELFF
clone_size: .; d_call: TRBD1; j_call: TRBJ1-4; v_call: TRBV30; cdr3_nt: TGTGCCTGGAGTAAGATACCGGGACAGGGGAGTGAAAAACTGTTTTTT; cdr3_aa: CAWSKIPGQGSEKLFF
clone_size: once; d_call: .; j_call: TRBJ2-5; v_call: TRBV5-1; cdr3_nt: TGCGCCAGCAGCTTGGGCAGGGGTCAAGAGACCCAGTACTTC; cdr3_aa: CASSLGRGQETQYF
clone_size: .; d_call: TRBD1; j_call: TRBJ2-5; v_call: TRBV6-6; cdr3_nt: TGTGCCAGCAGTTACTCTCGGGACAGGGGGGAGACCCAGTACTTC; cdr3_aa: CASSYSRDRGETQYF
clone_size: .; d_call: TRBD1; j_call: TRBJ2-2; v_call: TRBV5-1; cdr3_nt: TGCGCCAGCAGCTTTGAAACAGGGGCGCCCGGGGAGCTGTTTTTT; cdr3_aa: CASSFETGAPGELFF
clone_size: .; d_call: .; j_call: TRBJ1-2; v_call: TRBV18; cdr3_nt: TGTGCCAGCTCACCAATTTCAGGGGAAGGCTACACCTTC; cdr3_aa: CASSPISGEGYTF
clone_size: .; d_call: .; j_call: TRBJ2-3; v_call: TRBV5-1; cdr3_nt: TGCGCCAGCAGTCGAGGCACAGATACGCAGTATTTT; cdr3_aa: CASSRGTDTQYF
clone_size: .; d_call: .; j_call: TRBJ2-7; v_call: TRBV28; cdr3_nt: TGTGCCAGCAGTTTTCCCGAGCGCTACGAGCAGTACTTC; cdr3_aa: CASSFPERYEQYF
clone_size: .; d_call: .; j_call: TRBJ1-3; v_call: TRBV2; cdr3_nt: TGTGCCAGCGAGGGCCCTGGAAACACCATATATTTT; cdr3_aa: CASEGPGNTIYF
clone_size: .; d_call: TRBD2; j_call: TRBJ2-1; v_call: TRBV28; cdr3_nt: TGTGCCAGCAGTCAAGTCGGGGGGGCCTACAATGAGCAGTTCTTC; cdr3_aa: CASSQVGGAYNEQFF
clone_size: .; d_call: .; j_call: TRBJ2-1; v_call: TRBV5-6; cdr3_nt: TGTGCCAGCAGCTTGGCTTTCTTGTTCAGCAATGAGCAGTTCTTC; cdr3_aa: CASSLAFLFSNEQFF
clone_size: few; d_call: .; j_call: TRBJ1-2; v_call: TRBV6-4; cdr3_nt: TGTGCCAGCAGTCAAAGCGAGCGGGGCTATGGCTACACCTTC; cdr3_aa: CASSQSERGYGYTF
clone_size: .; d_call: .; j_call: TRBJ1-3; v_call: TRBV14; cdr3_nt: TGTGCCAGCAGCCAAGACTTTGGAAACACCATATATTTT; cdr3_aa: CASSQDFGNTIYF
clone_size: few; d_call: TRBD1; j_call: TRBJ1-1; v_call: TRBV5-6; cdr3_nt: TGTGCCAGCAGCCGGACAGGGTTTCACACTGAAGCTTTCTTT; cdr3_aa: CASSRTGFHTEAFF
clone_size: .; d_call: TRBD2; j_call: TRBJ2-3; v_call: TRBV4-2; cdr3_nt: TGTGCCAGCAGCCCGAAGAGCGGGGGGGCTGGAGATACGCAGTATTTT; cdr3_aa: CASSPKSGGAGDTQYF
clone_size: .; d_call: .; j_call: TRBJ2-1; v_call: TRBV5-1; cdr3_nt: TGCGCCAGCAGCTGGTCACCCGGCGTCGGGAGCAATGAGCAGTTCTTC; cdr3_aa: CASSWSPGVGSNEQFF
clone_size: .; d_call: .; j_call: TRBJ1-5; v_call: TRBV18; cdr3_nt: TGTGCCAGCTCACCACGGTCCGGAGATCAGCCCCAGCATTTT; cdr3_aa: CASSPRSGDQPQHF
clone_size: few; d_call: .; j_call: TRBJ1-1; v_call: TRBV5-4; cdr3_nt: TGTGCCAGCAGCTTGCAGGGTTGGGAAACTGAAGCTTTCTTT; cdr3_aa: CASSLQGWETEAFF
clone_size: .; d_call: TRBD2; j_call: TRBJ2-4; v_call: TRBV6-1; cdr3_nt: TGTGCCAGCAGTGGAGGCGGGAGTGAAGCCAAAAACATTCAGTACTTC; cdr3_aa: CASSGGGSEAKNIQYF
clone_size: .; d_call: TRBD2; j_call: TRBJ2-7; v_call: TRBV15; cdr3_nt: TGTGCCACCAGCTCTCCGGGACTAGCGTCCTCCTACGAGCAGTACTTC; cdr3_aa: CATSSPGLASSYEQYF
clone_size: once; d_call: .; j_call: TRBJ2-7; v_call: TRBV9; cdr3_nt: TGTGCCAGCAGCGCCAGGGACTCCAACTACGAGCAGTACTTC; cdr3_aa: CASSARDSNYEQYF
clone_size: .; d_call: .; j_call: TRBJ2-7; v_call: TRBV27; cdr3_nt: TGTGCCAGCAGTTTATCGCCAGGGCCGTACGAGCAGTACTTC; cdr3_aa: CASSLSPGPYEQYF
clone_size: .; d_call: .; j_call: TRBJ1-1; v_call: TRBV14; cdr3_nt: TGTGCCAGCAGCCAAGACCCTATTGACACTGAAGCTTTCTTT; cdr3_aa: CASSQDPIDTEAFF
clone_size: .; d_call: .; j_call: TRBJ2-2; v_call: TRBV6-5; cdr3_nt: TGTGCCAGCAGTTACAGGGGAGGCGACACCGGGGAGCTGTTTTTT; cdr3_aa: CASSYRGGDTGELFF
clone_size: .; d_call: TRBD2; j_call: TRBJ2-7; v_call: TRBV6-4; cdr3_nt: TGTGCCAGCAGGCAACCTAGCGGGAGATCTGGGCAGTACTTC; cdr3_aa: CASRQPSGRSGQYF
clone_size: .; d_call: .; j_call: TRBJ2-5; v_call: TRBV2; cdr3_nt: TGTGCCAGCAGCCGCGCAGGGCATGGAGAGACCCAGTACTTC; cdr3_aa: CASSRAGHGETQYF
clone_size: .; d_call: .; j_call: TRBJ1-1; v_call: TRBV7-9; cdr3_nt: TGTGCCAGTGGGACTGTTGACACTGAAGCTTTCTTT; cdr3_aa: CASGTVDTEAFF
clone_size: .; d_call: .; j_call: TRBJ2-7; v_call: TRBV5-1; cdr3_nt: TGCGCCAGCAGCTTGGGCCAAGTAGAGCACGAGCAGTACTTC; cdr3_aa: CASSLGQVEHEQYF
clone_size: .; d_call: .; j_call: TRBJ2-1; v_call: TRBV5-1; cdr3_nt: TGCGCCAGCAGCTTGGATAGTGGCCCGGGTGAGCAGTTCTTC; cdr3_aa: CASSLDSGPGEQFF